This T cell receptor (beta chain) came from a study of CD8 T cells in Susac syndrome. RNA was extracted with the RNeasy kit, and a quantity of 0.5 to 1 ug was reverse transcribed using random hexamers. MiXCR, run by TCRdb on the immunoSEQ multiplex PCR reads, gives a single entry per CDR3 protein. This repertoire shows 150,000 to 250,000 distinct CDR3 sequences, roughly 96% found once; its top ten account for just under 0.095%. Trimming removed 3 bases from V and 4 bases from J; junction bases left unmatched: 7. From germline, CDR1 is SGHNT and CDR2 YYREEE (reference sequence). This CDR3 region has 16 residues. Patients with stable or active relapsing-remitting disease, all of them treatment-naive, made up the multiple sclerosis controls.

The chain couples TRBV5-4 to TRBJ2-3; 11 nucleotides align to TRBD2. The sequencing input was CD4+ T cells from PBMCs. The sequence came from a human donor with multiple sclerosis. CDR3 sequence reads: CASSSLLAGDSDTQYF. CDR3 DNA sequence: TGTGCCAGCAGCTCCTTACTAGCGGGGGATTCAGATACGCAGTATTTT.